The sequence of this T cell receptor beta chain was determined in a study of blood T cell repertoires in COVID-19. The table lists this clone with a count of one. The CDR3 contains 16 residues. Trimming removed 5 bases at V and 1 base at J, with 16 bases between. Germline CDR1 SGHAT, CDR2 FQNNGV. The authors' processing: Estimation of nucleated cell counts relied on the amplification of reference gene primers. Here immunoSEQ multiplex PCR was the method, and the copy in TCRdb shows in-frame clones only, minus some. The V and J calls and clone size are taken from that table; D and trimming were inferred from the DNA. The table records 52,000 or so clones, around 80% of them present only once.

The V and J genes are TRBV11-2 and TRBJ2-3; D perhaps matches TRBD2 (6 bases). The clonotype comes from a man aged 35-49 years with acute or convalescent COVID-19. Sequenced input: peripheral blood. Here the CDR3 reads CASSRTITGGTDTQYF. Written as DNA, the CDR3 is TGTGCCAGCAGCCGAACTATAACGGGAGGCACAGATACGCAGTATTTT.